The entry below describes one T cell receptor (beta chain). The clone's antigen remains unknown. No much larger clone is present one base from it, and per-base qualities are unavailable. The sample belongs to a study of cytomegalovirus exposure and HLA in healthy donors (dated by TCRdb to 2017 to 2019). With respect to the entire study: According to a later analysis, one platform produced both the 100 to 150 validation repertoires and the 720 or so repertoires of the first cohort. The study aimed to test whether cataloging public T cell receptors could reveal signatures of past pathogen exposure. In addition to the first cohort of several hundred subjects, a separate validation cohort of 130 or so different subjects was used. The study combined high-throughput TCR immunosequencing, statistical association of individual TCRs with disease status, and machine learning to predict cytomegalovirus infection status. General conclusions and limits of the study: The authors suggested that the approach could potentially be extended to other disease states and immunological phenotypes. A few of the identified cytomegalovirus-associated TCR beta chains were confirmed in vitro to be specific for cytomegalovirus antigens. The classifier was reported to diagnose cytomegalovirus status with high specificity and sensitivity in both the original cohort and the validation cohort. A later analysis lacked HLA typing for the validation cohort, so it scored co-occurrence in that cohort across all 130 or so repertoires. In the study, approximately 160 TCR beta chains were listed as associated with cytomegalovirus. In a later analysis, TCRs clustered in the first cohort were found to also tend to co-occur in the roughly 130 validation repertoires, with 85% to 95% of cluster scores above 0. Across donors, most TCR sequences were observed very rarely, whereas some public TCRs were present in many individuals.

Separate from the roughly 630-subject first cohort, the validation cohort of 95 to 150 subjects was the group to which the donors belonged. The library was generated by the immunoSEQ multiplex PCR assay. Regarding the original processing steps: To diagnose cytomegalovirus status from the catalog of TCR beta chain sequences, a statistical classification framework was built. TCRdb stores this immuneACCESS table with in-frame sequences only. Part of the clones is absent; in the studies checked, under half of the shortfall reflects unresolved V genes, and no reason is known for the rest. V, J and clone size are taken as reported in that table, and D and trimming were inferred from the DNA itself. The sample has 150,000 to 200,000 clones on record, about 96% of them singletons. In total, the top ten clones hold 0.89% of the sample. This TCR was sampled from a young woman in good health and CMV-seronegative. Specimen: PBMCs.

The nucleotides read TGTGCCACCAGCAGAGCTTCGGTGAATTCACCCCTCCACTTT. This sequence encodes CATSRASVNSPLHF. The rearranged segments are TRBV15 and TRBJ1-6; the D gene lacks a confident call. The CDR3 measures 14 amino acids from cysteine to phenylalanine. The entry retains the CDR3 DNA only, 42 bases that are in frame from base 1. Trimming costs V 1 base and J 7 bases, and their ends lie 8 bases apart. CDR1 and CDR2 are drawn from the germline V gene (reference sequence): LNHNV, YYDKDF.